One and the same sample provided the 26 T cell receptor beta chains below, sequenced in a study of cytomegalovirus exposure and HLA in healthy donors. Primers for the PCR totalled 60 Vbeta and 13 Jbeta. Clones were sequenced by immunoSEQ multiplex PCR, and TCRdb holds only the in-frame ones, with some missing. The sample lists about 76,000 clones, roughly four fifths occurring once. The sequenced sample was PBMCs. The source is a woman in her twenties or thirties in good health and CMV-seronegative.

The chain employs TRBV30 and TRBJ1-4, with D maybe TRBD1 (6 bases). The CDR3 totals 14 residues. The ends were cut back, 0 bases at V and 3 bases at J, with 8 bases in the middle. CDR1 is GTSNPN, CDR2 SVGIG, per germline (reference sequence). The CDR3 nucleotides read TGTGCCTGGAGTGTAGGGGGACCTAATGAAAAACTGTTTTTT. Translated, it gives CAWSVGGPNEKLFF.

The chain carries TRBV4-2 and TRBJ1-5, with no clear D. V was pared by 2 bases and J by 5 bases, with 7 bases between. The CDR3 runs to 13 residues. Germline values: CDR1 LGHNA, CDR2 YNFKEQ. As DNA, the CDR3 is TGTGCCAGCAGCCAATTCGCAGATCAGCCCCAGCATTTT. Amino acids: CASSQFADQPQHF.

The chain has TRBV27 and TRBJ2-2; no clear D gene. This CDR3 has 15 amino acids. Germline values: CDR1 MNHEY, CDR2 SMNVEV (reference sequence). Trimming cost V 2 bases and J 0 bases, with 7 bases left between them. The CDR3 spells CASSLMSANTGELFF. The CDR3, as DNA: TGTGCCAGCAGTTTAATGTCTGCGAACACCGGGGAGCTGTTTTTT.

This chain connects TRBV5-8 to TRBJ1-1, with 7 nucleotides matching TRBD1. The junction had 5 bases not matched to a gene; V was cut back by 0 bases and J by 3 bases. The germline V gene encodes CDR1 SGHTS and CDR2 YDEGEE. This CDR3 region has 15 residues. The CDR3 DNA reads as TGTGCCAGCAGCTTGGGGCAGGGGGTCGACACTGAAGCTTTCTTT. It is translated as CASSLGQGVDTEAFF.

This CDR3 reads CASSSLGQKAFF. CDR3 sequence (DNA): TGTGCCAGCAGTTCCTTGGGACAAAAAGCTTTCTTT. The chain couples TRBV28 to TRBJ1-1, with D possibly matching TRBD1 (6 bases). V was shortened by 4 bases and J by 9 bases, with 12 bases between the two germline ends. Germline assignment: CDR1 MDHEN and CDR2 SYDVKM. The CDR3 contains 12 residues.

As for this clone: One end of the junction is discordant with germline, which a read error may explain. The rearrangement uses TRBV10-3 and TRBJ2-1; 8 bases are a match to TRBD2. This CDR3 spans 13 amino acids. Looked up from germline, CDR1 is ENHRY and CDR2 is SYGVKD. The DNA for the CDR3 is TGTGCCATCAGTGACCTCCGCGGGACTAGGGAGCTCTTC. Translation: CAISDLRGTRELF.

This chain connects TRBV28 to TRBJ1-4, with D unclear. The CDR3 has 15 amino acids. V was pared by 7 bases and J by 3 bases, with 15 bases between. Germline CDR1 and CDR2: MDHEN and SYDVKM. The CDR3 here is CASNGGDASNEKLFF. As DNA, the CDR3 is TGTGCCAGCAACGGCGGAGACGCCTCTAATGAAAAACTGTTTTTT. The full variable domain, rest sourced from reference TRBV28 and TRBJ1-4, is DVKVTQSSRYLVKRTGEKVFLECVQDMDHENMFWYRQDPGLGLRLIYFSYDVKMKEKGDIPEGYSVSREKKERFSLILESASTNQTSMYLCASNGGDASNEKLFFGSGTQLSVL.

The chain has TRBV4-1 and TRBJ2-2; D might be TRBD2 (6 bases). In germline, CDR1 is MGHRA, CDR2 YSYEKL. V was cut by 1 base and J by 5 bases, with 11 bases left in between. This CDR3 spans 15 amino acids. CDR3 coding DNA: TGCGCCAGCAGCCAAGCCTCCCGGGGGACCGGGGAGCTGTTTTTT. Amino acids: CASSQASRGTGELFF.

This sequence joins TRBV19 and TRBJ1-1, with 9 bases matching TRBD1. This CDR3 is 15 amino acids long. Losses at the gene ends were 7 bases for V and 0 bases for J; bases not matched to a gene: 6. Germline CDR1 and CDR2: LNHDA and SQIVND (reference sequence). This CDR3 is CASILGQGMNTEAFF. CDR3 nucleotide sequence: TGTGCCAGTATCCTGGGACAGGGAATGAACACTGAAGCTTTCTTT.

As for this clone: Other DNA sequences in this sample translate to the same CDR3. V usage is TRBV29-1 and J usage is TRBJ2-3; 12 nucleotides match TRBD2. Germline V gene lookup returns CDR1 SQVTM and CDR2 ANQGSEA. The CDR3 sequence is 14 residues long. The ends lost 4 bases at V and 6 bases at J; junction bases unmatched: 5. CDR3 bases: TGCAGCGTTGTTGGGCTAGCGGGAGGGGATACGCAGTATTTT. Translation: CSVVGLAGGDTQYF.

This rearrangement joins TRBV28 to TRBJ2-7; D ambiguous. The CDR3 has 14 amino acids. Germline lookup yields CDR1 MDHEN and CDR2 SYDVKM. The V and J ends lost 6 bases and 0 bases respectively, with 12 bases between them. The CDR3 protein is CASSTSGLSYEQYF. CDR3 DNA: TGTGCCAGCAGCACATCGGGTCTCTCCTACGAGCAGTACTTC.

V usage is TRBV10-1 and J usage is TRBJ2-7; TRBD2 aligns across 11 bases. The CDR3 sequence is 11 residues long. The V segment lost 8 bases and the J segment 12 bases; nucleotides outside the gene matches: 6. The germline V gene has CDR1 WNHNN and CDR2 SYGVQD (reference sequence). In nucleotides, the CDR3 is TGCGCCAGCCCGACTAGCGGGAACCGGTACTTC. Translation gives CASPTSGNRYF.

The count of this clone is one. This chain joins TRBV7-9 and TRBJ2-3; D is undetermined. V gave up 2 bases and J gave up 3 bases, with 6 bases separating them. Germline CDR1 SEHNR, CDR2 FQNEAQ (reference sequence). The length of the CDR3 is 13 residues. This CDR3 reads CASSLISTDTQYF. CDR3 bases: TGTGCCAGCAGCTTAATCTCTACAGATACGCAGTATTTT.

The chain couples TRBV2 to TRBJ2-5; D ambiguous. Per the germline V gene, CDR1 is SNHLY and CDR2 is FYNNEI. This CDR3 has 12 amino acids. V gave up 4 bases and J gave up 5 bases, with 8 bases separating them. CDR3 sequence: CASSASPETQYF. In DNA form, the CDR3 reads TGTGCCAGCAGTGCCAGTCCGGAGACCCAGTACTTC.

The chain recombines TRBV15 with TRBJ1-2; D unclear. Per germline, CDR1 LNHNV and CDR2 YYDKDF (reference sequence). The V end lost 0 bases, the J end lost 6 bases, and 11 bases lay between the germline ends. The CDR3 runs to 14 residues. Here the CDR3 reads CATSREGRLDGYTF. The CDR3 nucleotides read TGTGCCACCAGCAGAGAGGGCAGGCTGGATGGCTACACCTTC.

V and J are TRBV28 and TRBJ1-5; 7 bases are a match to TRBD1. V lost 5 bases to trimming and J lost 4 bases; unmatched junction nucleotides: 11. CDR3 length equals 16 residues. The germline CDR1 and CDR2 sequences are MDHEN and SYDVKM. The CDR3 here is CASSPQGDGQNQPQHF. The CDR3 DNA is TGTGCCAGCAGTCCCCAGGGGGACGGACAAAATCAGCCCCAGCATTTT.

The rearrangement uses TRBV6-5 and TRBJ2-3, with TRBD2 matching over 7 bases. Trimming took 5 bases from V and 5 from J; bases not matched to a gene: 7. Germline CDR1 reads MNHEY; CDR2 reads SVGAGI. This CDR3 spans 14 amino acids. CDR3 sequence (DNA): TGTGCCAGCAGTATTAGGATAGCGGGAGATACGCAGTATTTT. It translates to CASSIRIAGDTQYF.

The genes are TRBV9 and TRBJ2-7; perhaps TRBD2 as D (7 bases). CDR3 length: 17 residues. V was cut by 0 bases and J by 5 bases, with 21 bases left in between. Germline V lookup: CDR1 SGDLS, CDR2 YYNGEE. Written as DNA, the CDR3 is TGTGCCAGCAGCGTAGGGCCAGGGGCAGGGCTAGCGGACGAGCAGTACTTC. As protein: CASSVGPGAGLADEQYF.

J is TRBJ1-5 and V is TRBV28; 7 bases align to TRBD1. Germline lookup yields CDR1 MDHEN and CDR2 SYDVKM. V shed 6 bases and J 7 bases; nucleotides not matched to a gene: 6. CDR3 size: 13 residues. The CDR3 DNA reads as TGTGCCAGCAGAGAGGGGGCAGGGCAGCCCCAGCATTTT. Residues: CASREGAGQPQHF.

The chain uses TRBV7-8 and TRBJ2-3, with TRBD1 identical over 8 bases. The CDR3 sequence is 15 residues long. The V gene's germline CDR1 is SGHVS and CDR2 FQNEAQ. The V gene end was trimmed by 4 bases and the J gene end by 1 base; junction bases not matched to a gene: 4. This CDR3 reads CASSYPDRGTDTQYF. DNA of the CDR3: TGTGCCAGCAGCTACCCGGACAGGGGCACAGATACGCAGTATTTT.

The chain is built from TRBV18 and TRBJ1-4, with D possibly matching TRBD1 (6 bases). Germline V gene lookup returns CDR1 KGHSH and CDR2 LQKENI. The CDR3 consists of 15 residues. V was trimmed by 6 bases and J by 3 bases, leaving 14 bases between them. The CDR3 bases are TGTGCCAGCTCCCAGAACAGGGAAGCTAATGAAAAACTGTTTTTT. It is translated as CASSQNREANEKLFF.

J is TRBJ2-7 and V is TRBV30; 7 bases are a match to TRBD2. The germline V gene encodes CDR1 GTSNPN and CDR2 SVGIG (reference sequence). CDR3 length equals 15 residues. V dropped 0 bases and J dropped 4; count of bases not matched to a gene: 9. CDR3 sequence reads: CAWSVPGGPKYEQYF. In nucleotides, the CDR3 is TGTGCCTGGAGTGTACCGGGGGGACCCAAGTACGAGCAGTACTTC.

J is TRBJ2-5 and V is TRBV30; no reliable D call. Looked up from germline, CDR1 is GTSNPN and CDR2 is SVGIG (reference sequence). Trimming took off 5 bases at V and 5 bases at J, with 9 bases between the two ends. The CDR3 runs to 11 residues. The CDR3 nucleotides are TGTGCCTGGGCCTTGAGGGAGACCCAGTACTTC. The encoded protein is CAWALRETQYF.

For the CDR3, the DNA is TGCGCCAGCAGCCCTTTAGAGGACAGGGGACGGACCGGGGAGCTGTTTTTT. Its translation: CASSPLEDRGRTGELFF. The chain joins TRBV4-1 to TRBJ2-2; 9 bases map to TRBD1. CDR1 and CDR2 (germline): MGHRA, YSYEKL. The CDR3 has 17 residues. Unmatched junction bases numbered 11, after V lost 4 bases and J lost 5 bases.

This chain connects TRBV2 to TRBJ1-3; D call uncertain. The length of the CDR3 is 16 residues. Germline V gene lookup returns CDR1 SNHLY and CDR2 FYNNEI. Trimming removed 7 bases from V and 0 bases from J, with 16 bases in between. CDR3 coding DNA: TGTGCCAGCATCCTAGAGCGACGAAGCTCTGGAAACACCATATATTTT. This codes for CASILERRSSGNTIYF.

The rearrangement links TRBV28 to TRBJ1-1; D uncertain. CDR3 length: 12 amino acids. CDR1 and CDR2 from the germline V gene are MDHEN and SYDVKM. Deletions cut 2 bases from V and 8 bases from J, with 9 bases between. The CDR3 DNA is TGTGCCAGCAGTTTAACGGTTCGGGAAGCTTTCTTT. The encoded protein is CASSLTVREAFF.